This T cell receptor beta chain was identified in a study of molecular identifiers for immune sequencing clone quantification (dated by TCRdb to the late 2010s). A note on the overall study: For a replicate experiment, RNA from around 20,000 or 100,000 naive CD8 T cells was divided into five aliquots, of which four were sequenced. CD8 T cells were used in a methods study to benchmark molecular-identifier clustering-based TCR repertoire sequencing (MIDCIRS) and TCR RNA copy counting.

The library was prepared using PCR. Reads for this sample came from an Illumina HiSeq 4000. Bulk TCR libraries were made following a previously described method, with the TCR primers given in Table S5. The Qiagen AllPrep DNA/RNA kit was used to purify total RNA. Before analysis, reads from multiple sequencing runs of the same library were pooled. The authors' analysis ran thus. Reads were retained only if their TCR constant sequence matched exactly, and those retained reads were trimmed to 150 nt and grouped according to their 12-nt molecular barcodes. Reads within each barcode group were sub-clustered using a 15% Levenshtein threshold, and quality-weighted consensus sequences were constructed for each RNA molecule. Non-functional sequences were filtered out, along with any lower-count sequence sitting one edit away from another sequence. On the basis of fitting two negative binomial distributions, barcode sub-clusters with fewer than 20% of the maximum read count were discarded. TCRdb reprocessed the public reads (quality trimming at Q25 with fastp, clone calling with MiXCR) and kept in-frame beta chains. Rows merge per CDR3 protein into single entries with the most common DNA and genes. The V and J calls and clone size come from TCRdb's table, not from the authors' own analysis. The sample table records more than 50,000 distinct CDR3 sequences; under 20% of these occur just once. The leading ten clones occupy under 1.5% of the sample.

Naive CD8 T cell libraries were made from roughly 20,000 to 1,000,000 sorted cells using 10%, 30% or 50% of purified RNA. Naive CD8 T cells, defined as CD8+CD4-CCR7+CD45RA+, were FACS-sorted into RLT Plus buffer on a BD FACSAria II. Roughly 10 TCR copies' worth of Jurkat RNA were spiked into about 19,000-1,000,000 naive CD8 T cell samples to test detection sensitivity. CD8 T cells were enriched using RosetteSep CD8+ T Cell Enrichment Cocktail and Ficoll-Paque, and the enriched cells then underwent ACK red cell lysis. This clonotype came up a few times. It has no known antigen specificity. No base quality information exists; no much larger clone differs at one position. Including cysteine and phenylalanine, the CDR3 has 12 amino acids. The entry retains the CDR3 DNA only, 36 bases that are in frame from base 1. The germline V gene supplies CDR1 SGHNT and CDR2 YENEEA. V is clipped by 0 bases and J by 7 bases, and the sequence between their germline boundaries is 6 bases long.

Beyond this particular receptor, the publication reports: When barcode sub-clustering was not used, chimeric consensus sequences inflated TCR diversity, with chimeras reaching as high as 47%. A single cell's worth of spiked-in Jurkat TCR RNA was reported detectable even among about a million naive CD8 T cells. Highly expanded clone sizes could be underestimated if identical TCR molecules share a barcode. In CMV-specific effector cells, over 98% of molecules were held by clones above 20 RNA copies, whereas under 1% of molecules were held by such clones in naive cells. Modeling gave 3 to 3.5 recovered TCR RNA copies per cell versus about 10 by digital PCR, implying around 30% capture efficiency. Naive libraries contained spiked-in Jurkat TCR RNA (10 copies' worth), which is not part of the donor repertoire.

The sequence links TRBV11-3 to TRBJ1-1; no D segment can be confidently identified. Material: naive CD8+ T cells from blood, with Jurkat cell RNA spiked in. Read against the paper, the sample's cell subset or site label means: FACS-sorted CD8+CD4-CCR7+CD45RA+ naive T cells. This sequence was found in a human donor in good health. Some libraries in this study had Jurkat cell RNA spiked in. The CDR3 sequence is CASSLEKGEAFF. The sequenced DNA: TGTGCCAGCAGCTTAGAAAAGGGTGAAGCTTTCTTT.